A single sample is the source of the 25 T cell receptor beta chains below, sequenced in a study of cytomegalovirus exposure and HLA in healthy donors. The PCR made use of 60 Vbeta and 13 Jbeta primers. TCRdb keeps only in-frame clones here, not all; method: immunoSEQ multiplex PCR. The sample lists approximately 170,000 clones, over 70% occurring once. Material for sequencing was PBMCs. The receptors stem from a woman in her thirties or forties in good health and CMV-seropositive.

The CDR3 here is CASQGDRTYEQYF. CDR3 sequence (DNA): TGTGCCAGCCAAGGGGACAGAACCTACGAGCAGTACTTC. V gene TRBV25-1 combines with J gene TRBJ2-7; 7 positions agree with TRBD1. Germline CDR1 is MGHDK and CDR2 is SYGVNS. The CDR3 has 13 residues. J lost 2 bases, V lost 8 bases, and 6 bases had no gene match.

The genes are TRBV20-1 and TRBJ2-5; D may be TRBD1 (5 bases). Trimming took 3 bases from V and 5 from J, leaving 7 bases between them. The CDR3 spans 11 residues. Germline loops: CDR1 DFQATT, CDR2 SNEGSKA (reference sequence). CDR3 sequence: CSARGLETQYF. CDR3 DNA sequence: TGCAGTGCTAGGGGGCTCGAGACCCAGTACTTC.

CDR3 protein: CASRRQGAIGELFF. The CDR3 DNA follows: TGTGCCAGCCGGCGACAGGGGGCGATCGGGGAGCTGTTTTTT. V is TRBV28 and J is TRBJ2-2, with TRBD1 identical over 10 bases. Losses at the gene ends were 8 bases for V and 7 bases for J; bases not matched to a gene: 7. This CDR3 is built from 14 residues. CDR1 and CDR2 (germline): MDHEN, SYDVKM.

The V gene is TRBV19, the J gene TRBJ1-2, with a possible D match to TRBD1 (5 bases). The V gene lost 9 bases and the J gene lost 6 bases, with 17 bases spanning the gap. Germline V gene lookup returns CDR1 LNHDA and CDR2 SQIVND (reference sequence). The length of the CDR3 is 13 residues. Written as DNA, the CDR3 is TGTGCCAGCGGTCTGGGCCTAGGGGATGGCTACACCTTC. As protein: CASGLGLGDGYTF.

This clone was observed a few times. The rearrangement links TRBV5-4 to TRBJ2-3, with 11 bases aligning to TRBD2. The ends lost 1 base at V and 2 bases at J; junction bases unmatched: 3. This CDR3 contains 16 residues. Germline CDR1 SGHNT, CDR2 YYREEE (reference sequence). CDR3 loop: CASSLRTSGFTDTQYF. The CDR3 region has the DNA TGTGCCAGCAGCTTGAGGACTAGCGGGTTCACAGATACGCAGTATTTT.

V gene TRBV9 combines with J gene TRBJ2-7; 7 bases line up with TRBD2. Germline V gives CDR1 SGDLS, CDR2 YYNGEE. CDR3 size: 15 residues. V lost 0 bases and J lost 2; bases outside the gene matches: 5. In nucleotides, the CDR3 is TGTGCCAGCAGCGTAGGGGCTAGCGGAGCCTACGAGCAGTACTTC. As protein: CASSVGASGAYEQYF.

This chain uses TRBV4-3 with TRBJ1-2; D unclear. V gave up 0 bases and J gave up 4 bases, with 21 bases separating them. Germline-derived CDR1 and CDR2 are LGHNA and YSLEER. CDR3 length equals 18 residues. In nucleotides, the CDR3 is TGCGCCAGCAGCCAAGATCTATCGATGGGCCTTGACATCTATGGCTACACCTTC. It translates to CASSQDLSMGLDIYGYTF.

The J gene is TRBJ1-4, the V gene TRBV6-5; D is unresolved. With 6 bases removed from V and 10 bases from J, the gap between germline ends came to 15 bases. Germline values: CDR1 MNHEY, CDR2 SVGAGI. CDR3 length: 13 residues. The CDR3, as DNA: TGTGCCAGCAGGGGCCTGACCCCCCCAAAACTGTTTTTT. It specifies CASRGLTPPKLFF.

The chain has TRBV13 and TRBJ1-2; TRBD1 agrees at 11 bases. The CDR3 runs 15 residues. Germline CDR1 and CDR2: PRHDT and FYEKMQ (reference sequence). The J segment lost 8 bases and the V segment lost 2 bases, leaving 7 bases of the junction unmatched. In DNA, the CDR3 is TGTGCCAGCAGCTTATGGACAGGGGGCGCGACGGGCTACACCTTC. It codes for CASSLWTGGATGYTF.

The chain links TRBV18 to TRBJ2-1; no reliable D call. This CDR3 has 17 amino acids. V was trimmed by 3 bases and J by 0 bases, leaving 15 bases between them. Germline CDR1 KGHSH, CDR2 LQKENI. For the CDR3, the DNA is TGTGCCAGCTCACCTTCCCCGCCACCGCGCTCCTACAATGAGCAGTTCTTC. As protein: CASSPSPPPRSYNEQFF. Full variable domain (missing parts from reference TRBV18 and TRBJ2-1): NAGVMQNPRHLVRRRGQEARLRCSPMKGHSHVYWYRQLPEEGLKFMVYLQKENIIDESGMPKERFSAEFPKEGPSILRIQQVVRGDSAAYFCASSPSPPPRSYNEQFFGPGTRLTVL.

The chain couples TRBV5-1 to TRBJ2-1; 9 bases map to TRBD2. Germline V gene lookup returns CDR1 SGHRS and CDR2 YFSETQ. CDR3 size: 15 residues. With 4 bases clipped from V and 4 bases from J, the junction kept 6 bases outside the gene matches. The CDR3 DNA reads as TGCGCCAGCAGCCCGCAGCGGGGGGCATACAATGAGCAGTTCTTC. It translates to CASSPQRGAYNEQFF. Based on the CDR3 plus reference TRBV5-1 and TRBJ2-1, the full variable domain is KAGVTQTPRYLIKTRGQQVTLSCSPISGHRSVSWYQQTPGQGLQFLFEYFSETQRNKGNFPGRFSGRQFSNSRSEMNVSTLELGDSALYLCASSPQRGAYNEQFFGPGTRLTVL.

The CDR3 coding sequence is TGTGCCAGCAGCCTGAGTAACTATGGCTACACCTTC. Encoded protein: CASSLSNYGYTF. The J gene is TRBJ1-2, the V gene TRBV5-6; no reliable D call. The CDR3 has 12 amino acids. Per the germline V gene, CDR1 is SGHDT and CDR2 is YYEEEE. The V and J ends lost 4 bases and 1 base respectively, with 5 bases between them.

The V and J genes are TRBV27 and TRBJ2-5; tentative D call: TRBD1 (6 bases). The CDR3 covers 13 residues. Trimming cost V 6 bases and J 0 bases, with 8 bases left between them. Germline V lookup: CDR1 MNHEY, CDR2 SMNVEV (reference sequence). CDR3 loop: CASRDSYQETQYF. The DNA for the CDR3 is TGTGCCAGCAGGGACAGCTACCAAGAGACCCAGTACTTC.

The genes are TRBV6-7 and TRBJ1-1, with D unclear. TRBV6-7 is an ORF; its function is uncertain. The CDR3 is 14 residues long. V lost 4 bases, J lost 5 bases, and 14 bases lay in between. In DNA form, the CDR3 reads TGTGCCAGCAGTTCCCGACTGAGCGAAACTGAAGCTTTCTTT. Translation gives CASSSRLSETEAFF.

The rearrangement joins TRBV9 to TRBJ2-2, with D maybe TRBD2 (6 bases). V was pared by 1 base and J by 5 bases, with 12 bases between. CDR1 is SGDLS and CDR2 is YYNGEE in the germline V gene. The length of the CDR3 is 15 residues. CDR3 sequence reads: CASSVTGDGTGELFF. CDR3 in DNA: TGTGCCAGCAGCGTAACGGGGGATGGGACCGGGGAGCTGTTTTTT.

The gene calls are TRBV11-1 and TRBJ2-7, with D uncertain. Germline lookup yields CDR1 SGHAT and CDR2 FQDESV (reference sequence). Trimming took 1 base from V and 0 from J, leaving 10 bases between them. The CDR3 is 15 residues long. Here the CDR3 DNA reads TGTGCCAGCAGCTTAGGTGACACCTACTCCTACGAGCAGTACTTC. It yields the protein CASSLGDTYSYEQYF.

CDR3 in amino acids: CASSIWQGVGSNQPQHF. In DNA, the CDR3 is TGTGCCAGTAGTATCTGGCAGGGTGTTGGGAGCAATCAGCCCCAGCATTTT. V and J are TRBV19 and TRBJ1-5; perhaps TRBD1 as D (5 bases). CDR1 LNHDA and CDR2 SQIVND come from the germline V gene (reference sequence). V was trimmed by 3 bases and J by 1 base, leaving 16 bases between them. The CDR3 loop spans 17 amino acids.

The V call is TRBV19, the J call TRBJ1-2; 7 nucleotides line up with TRBD1. Looked up from germline, CDR1 is LNHDA and CDR2 is SQIVND (reference sequence). After removal of 9 bases from V and 8 bases from J, the junction contained 15 bases not matched to a gene. The CDR3 covers 14 residues. The CDR3 loop reads CASTPGQTSDGYTF. CDR3 in DNA: TGTGCCAGCACCCCGGGACAGACTTCAGACGGCTACACCTTC. The full variable domain, rest sourced from reference TRBV19 and TRBJ1-2, is DGGITQSPKYLFRKEGQNVTLSCEQNLNHDAMYWYRQDPGQGLRLIYYSQIVNDFQKGDIAEGYSVSREKKESFPLTVTSAQKNPTAFYLCASTPGQTSDGYTFGSGTRLTVV.

J is TRBJ1-4 and V is TRBV19; D is unresolved. The CDR3 totals 14 residues. V was pared by 5 bases and J by 8 bases, with 15 bases between. The germline gives CDR1 LNHDA, CDR2 SQIVND (reference sequence). The CDR3 loop is CASSEGSSFEKLFF. The CDR3 DNA sequence: TGTGCCAGTAGTGAGGGCAGTTCTTTCGAAAAACTGTTTTTT. The full variable domain, rest sourced from reference TRBV19 and TRBJ1-4, is DGGITQSPKYLFRKEGQNVTLSCEQNLNHDAMYWYRQDPGQGLRLIYYSQIVNDFQKGDIAEGYSVSREKKESFPLTVTSAQKNPTAFYLCASSEGSSFEKLFFGSGTQLSVL.

V usage is TRBV7-8 and J usage is TRBJ2-7; D possibly corresponds to TRBD2 (6 bases). CDR3 length equals 17 residues. Germline V gene data show CDR1 as SGHVS and CDR2 as FQNEAQ. The V end was cut by 2 bases, the J end by 5 bases, with 22 bases between. Here the CDR3 reads CASSLTAGGDRVDEQYF. CDR3 DNA sequence: TGTGCCAGCAGCTTAACTGCTGGAGGGGATAGAGTGGACGAGCAGTACTTC.

This chain links TRBV9 with TRBJ1-2, with 7 bases lining up with TRBD1. The CDR3 loop spans 15 amino acids. The V gene end was trimmed by 0 bases and the J gene end by 4 bases; junction bases not matched to a gene: 6. Germline assignment: CDR1 SGDLS and CDR2 YYNGEE. The DNA for the CDR3 is TGTGCCAGCAGCGTAGACAGGGGTCAGAGCTATGGCTACACCTTC. As protein: CASSVDRGQSYGYTF.

V and J are TRBV7-9 and TRBJ2-7; perhaps TRBD1 as D (5 bases). This CDR3 has 15 amino acids. V was shortened by 1 base and J by 2 bases, with 12 bases between the two germline ends. Germline V CDR1 and CDR2: SEHNR, FQNEAQ (reference sequence). The CDR3 here is CASSLVPGITYEQYF. DNA for the CDR3: TGTGCCAGCAGCTTAGTCCCAGGGATTACCTACGAGCAGTACTTC.

This clone was observed once. The chain is built from TRBV29-1 and TRBJ2-2, with 9 bases identical to TRBD1. The CDR3 extends over 14 amino acids. Trimming took 6 bases from V and 8 from J; bases not matched to a gene: 10. The germline CDR1 and CDR2 sequences are SQVTM and ANQGSEA. The CDR3 sequence is CSVERTGVGGELFF. The CDR3 DNA is TGCAGCGTGGAGCGGACAGGGGTAGGGGGGGAGCTGTTTTTT.

The chain employs TRBV5-1 and TRBJ2-3, with D perhaps matching TRBD2 (6 bases). Trimming took 5 bases from V and 0 from J, leaving 13 bases between them. This CDR3 has 15 amino acids. In germline, CDR1 is SGHRS, CDR2 YFSETQ. The CDR3 spells CASRTGGSSTDTQYF. In nucleotides, the CDR3 is TGCGCCAGCAGGACCGGGGGATCTAGCACAGATACGCAGTATTTT.

The chain links TRBV5-1 to TRBJ2-2; 7 bases map to TRBD2. The V gene's germline CDR1 is SGHRS and CDR2 YFSETQ. The CDR3 contains 18 residues. V lost 3 bases and J lost 4; bases outside the gene matches: 15. The CDR3 sequence: CASSWGSGGGVSTGELFF. DNA of the CDR3: TGCGCCAGCAGCTGGGGGTCCGGCGGGGGAGTTAGCACCGGGGAGCTGTTTTTT.